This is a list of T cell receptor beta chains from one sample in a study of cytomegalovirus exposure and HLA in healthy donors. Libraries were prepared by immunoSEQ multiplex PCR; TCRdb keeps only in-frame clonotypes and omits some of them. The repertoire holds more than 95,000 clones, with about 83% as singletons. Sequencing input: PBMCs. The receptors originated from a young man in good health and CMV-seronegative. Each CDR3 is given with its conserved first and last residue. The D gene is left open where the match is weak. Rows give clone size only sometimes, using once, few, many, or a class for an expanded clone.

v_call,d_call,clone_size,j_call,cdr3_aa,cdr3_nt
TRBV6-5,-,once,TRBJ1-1,CASLREGTEAFF,TGTGCCAGCCTGAGGGAAGGCACTGAAGCTTTCTTT
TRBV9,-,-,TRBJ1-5,CASSVGGGAQPQHF,TGTGCCAGCAGCGTAGGCGGGGGGGCACAGCCCCAGCATTTT
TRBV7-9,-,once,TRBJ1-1,CASSLVARSGTEAFF,TGTGCCAGCAGCTTGGTGGCTAGGAGTGGAACTGAAGCTTTCTTT
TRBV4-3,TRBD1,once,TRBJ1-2,CASSQDRGGQGAYGYTF,TGCGCCAGCAGCCAAGATCGGGGGGGACAGGGGGCATATGGCTACACCTTC
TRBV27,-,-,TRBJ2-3,CASSLSESADTQYF,TGTGCCAGCAGTTTATCTGAATCGGCAGATACGCAGTATTTT
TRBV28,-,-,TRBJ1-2,CASRSRGYTF,TGTGCCAGCAGGAGTAGAGGCTACACCTTC
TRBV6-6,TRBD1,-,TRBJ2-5,CASTQGASGTQYF,TGTGCCAGCACTCAGGGGGCGAGTGGGACCCAGTACTTC
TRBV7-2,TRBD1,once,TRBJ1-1,CASSLRTGAQGGAFF,TGTGCCAGCAGCCTTCGGACAGGGGCACAGGGAGGAGCTTTCTTT
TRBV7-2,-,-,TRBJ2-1,CASSYRGLYNEQFF,TGTGCCAGCAGCTACCGCGGCCTCTACAATGAGCAGTTCTTC
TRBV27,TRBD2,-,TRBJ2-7,CASSSRGGESFEQYF,TGTGCCAGCAGTTCCCGCGGGGGGGAATCATTCGAGCAGTACTTC
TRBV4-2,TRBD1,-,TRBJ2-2,CASSQETGSYTGELFF,TGTGCCAGCAGCCAAGAGACAGGGTCCTACACCGGGGAGCTGTTTTTT
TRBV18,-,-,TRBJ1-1,CASSPGHLTEAFF,TGTGCCAGCTCACCGGGACACCTCACTGAAGCTTTCTTT
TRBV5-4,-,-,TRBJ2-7,CASSSPLGGIHEQYF,TGTGCCAGCAGCTCGCCCCTCGGGGGAATCCACGAGCAGTACTTC
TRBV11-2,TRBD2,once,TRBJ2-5,CASSPFGAGAYQETQYF,TGTGCCAGCAGCCCCTTCGGCGCGGGAGCGTACCAAGAGACCCAGTACTTC
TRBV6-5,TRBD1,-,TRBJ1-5,CASSSGTGVEQPQHF,TGTGCCAGCAGTTCCGGGACAGGGGTAGAGCAGCCCCAGCATTTT
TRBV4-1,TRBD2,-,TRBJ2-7,CASSRALADEQYF,TGCGCCAGCAGCCGGGCACTAGCGGACGAGCAGTACTTC
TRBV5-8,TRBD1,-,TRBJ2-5,CASSLSDRGWETQYF,TGTGCCAGCAGCTTGAGCGACAGGGGATGGGAGACCCAGTACTTC
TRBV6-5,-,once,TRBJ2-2,CASSYSLDTGELFF,TGTGCCAGCAGTTACTCCCTAGACACCGGGGAGCTGTTTTTT
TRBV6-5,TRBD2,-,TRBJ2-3,CASSFPGLAGTDTQYF,TGTGCCAGCAGTTTCCCGGGACTAGCGGGAACAGATACGCAGTATTTT
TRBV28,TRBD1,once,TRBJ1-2,CAGMGQMMDGYTF,TGTGCCGGGATGGGACAGATGATGGATGGCTACACCTTC
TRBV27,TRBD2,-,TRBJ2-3,CASSYLNGLAGDGTDTQYF,TGTGCCAGCAGTTACCTAAACGGACTAGCGGGAGACGGTACAGATACGCAGTATTTT
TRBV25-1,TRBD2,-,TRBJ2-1,CASSVIAGVHEQFF,TGTGCCAGCAGTGTAATAGCGGGAGTCCATGAGCAGTTCTTC
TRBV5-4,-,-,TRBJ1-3,CASSLGERNTIYF,TGTGCCAGCAGCCTGGGGGAGCGAAACACCATATATTTT
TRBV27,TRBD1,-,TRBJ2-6,CASSQGTAGANVLTF,TGTGCCAGCAGTCAAGGGACAGCTGGGGCCAACGTCCTGACTTTC
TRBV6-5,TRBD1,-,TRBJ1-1,CASSYSGTGGTEAFF,TGTGCCAGCAGTTACTCCGGGACAGGGGGGACTGAAGCTTTCTTT
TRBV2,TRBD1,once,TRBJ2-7,CASRGQGHEQYF,TGTGCCAGCAGGGGACAGGGCCACGAGCAGTACTTC
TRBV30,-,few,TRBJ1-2,CAWSRPQDGYTF,TGTGCCTGGAGCCGACCTCAGGATGGCTACACCTTC
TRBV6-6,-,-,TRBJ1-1,CASERGSEAFF,TGTGCCAGTGAACGCGGTTCTGAAGCTTTCTTT
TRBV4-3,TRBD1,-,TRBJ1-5,CASSQEGQGANQPQHF,TGCGCCAGCAGCCAAGAGGGACAGGGGGCCAATCAGCCCCAGCATTTT
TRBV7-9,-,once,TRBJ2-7,CASSPSLTRHYEQYF,TGTGCCAGCAGCCCTAGCCTAACTAGACACTACGAGCAGTACTTC
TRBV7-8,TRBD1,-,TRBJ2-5,CASSLRGARGIGETQYF,TGTGCCAGCAGCTTAAGGGGTGCCAGGGGGATAGGAGAGACCCAGTACTTC
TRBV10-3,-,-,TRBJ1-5,CAISDLMGFTNQPQHF,TGTGCCATCAGTGATCTTATGGGCTTCACGAATCAGCCCCAGCATTTT
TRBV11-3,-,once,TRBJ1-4,CASSLQDEKLFF,TGTGCCAGCAGCCTCCAGGATGAAAAACTGTTTTTT
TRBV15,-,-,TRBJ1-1,CATIAARGNTEAFF,TGTGCCACCATCGCGGCCAGGGGGAACACTGAAGCTTTCTTT
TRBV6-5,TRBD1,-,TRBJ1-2,CASSYGTGAKGYTF,TGTGCCAGCAGTTACGGGACAGGTGCGAAGGGCTACACCTTC
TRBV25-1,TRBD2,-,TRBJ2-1,CASSESGGSLNEQFF,TGTGCCAGCAGTGAATCTGGCGGGAGCTTAAATGAGCAGTTCTTC
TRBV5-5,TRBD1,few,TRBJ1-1,CASSLDRDAFF,TGTGCCAGCAGCCTGGACAGGGACGCTTTCTTT
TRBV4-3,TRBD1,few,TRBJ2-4,CASSPGTGFANIQYF,TGCGCCAGCAGCCCCGGGACAGGGTTTGCAAACATTCAGTACTTC
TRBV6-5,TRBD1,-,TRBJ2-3,CASSYRQGPPKDTQYF,TGTGCCAGCAGTTACCGACAGGGGCCTCCCAAAGATACGCAGTATTTT
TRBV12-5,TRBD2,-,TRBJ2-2,CASGPGTSRSGELFF,TGTGCTAGTGGTCCCGGGACTAGCAGATCCGGGGAGCTGTTTTTT
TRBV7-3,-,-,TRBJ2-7,CASSLLGGGPYEQYF,TGTGCCAGCAGCCTCCTGGGGGGAGGACCATACGAGCAGTACTTC
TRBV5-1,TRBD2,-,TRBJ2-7,CASSLTQLAGHEQYF,TGCGCCAGCAGCTTGACCCAGCTAGCGGGTCACGAGCAGTACTTC
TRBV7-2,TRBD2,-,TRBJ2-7,CASSLTGTTTYEQYF,TGTGCCAGCAGCCTAACCGGGACTACGACCTACGAGCAGTACTTC
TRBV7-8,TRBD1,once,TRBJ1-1,CASSVRTGRLMNTEAFF,TGTGCCAGCAGCGTACGGACAGGGCGCCTCATGAACACTGAAGCTTTCTTT